Detailed here is one T cell receptor (beta chain). This record belongs to a study of blood T cell repertoires in COVID-19. Assay used: immunoSEQ multiplex PCR; TCRdb lists only in-frame clones, some missing. The sample has 150,000 to 200,000 clones; around four fifths are singletons. The CDR3 length is 15 residues. Trimming left V 0 bases short and J 2 bases short, with 10 bases between. Germline V lookup: CDR1 LGHNA, CDR2 YSLEER. The TCR originated in a woman under 40 with acute or convalescent COVID-19. Material for sequencing was peripheral blood. This chain joins TRBV4-3 and TRBJ1-1, with D possibly being TRBD1 (6 bases). The CDR3 loop is CASSQDPGANTEAFF. CDR3 bases: TGCGCCAGCAGCCAAGATCCAGGGGCTAACACTGAAGCTTTCTTT.